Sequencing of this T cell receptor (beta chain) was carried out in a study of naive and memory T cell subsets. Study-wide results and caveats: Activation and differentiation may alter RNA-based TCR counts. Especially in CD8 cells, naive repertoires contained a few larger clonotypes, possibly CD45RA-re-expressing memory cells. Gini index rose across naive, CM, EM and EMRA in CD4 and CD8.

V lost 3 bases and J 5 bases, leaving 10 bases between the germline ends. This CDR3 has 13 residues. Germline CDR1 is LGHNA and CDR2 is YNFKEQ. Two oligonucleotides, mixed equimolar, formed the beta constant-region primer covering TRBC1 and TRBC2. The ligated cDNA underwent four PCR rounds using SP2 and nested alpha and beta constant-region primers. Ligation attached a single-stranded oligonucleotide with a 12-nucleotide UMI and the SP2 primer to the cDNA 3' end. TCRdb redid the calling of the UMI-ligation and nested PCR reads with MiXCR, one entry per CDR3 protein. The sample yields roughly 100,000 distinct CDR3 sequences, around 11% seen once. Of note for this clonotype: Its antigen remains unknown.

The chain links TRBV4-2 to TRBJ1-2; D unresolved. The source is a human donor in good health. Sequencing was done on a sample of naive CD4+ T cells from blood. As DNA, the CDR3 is TGTGCCAGCAGCCAGAGGGAGACATATGGCTACACCTTC. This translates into CASSQRETYGYTF.